Presented here are 21 T cell receptor beta chains from one specimen sequenced in a study of yellow fever vaccine responses in identical twins. MiXCR, run by TCRdb on the RT-PCR reads, gives a single entry per CDR3 protein. Among about 11,000 distinct CDR3 sequences listed, 77% were seen once. Source: T cells from blood (PBMCs), unsorted or a sorted subset (not recorded which), taken before or after yellow fever vaccination (not recorded which). The receptors were sampled from a woman under 30 who received the yellow fever vaccine.

The chain carries TRBV29-1 and TRBJ2-5; D gene ambiguous. Looked up from germline, CDR1 is SQVTM and CDR2 is ANQGSEA. V was shortened by 4 bases and J by 0 bases, with 6 bases between the two germline ends. The CDR3 length is 12 residues. The chain's CDR3 is CSVGVNQETQYF. CDR3 sequence (DNA): TGCAGCGTTGGCGTGAACCAAGAGACCCAGTACTTC.

This clonotype has just a few counts. This chain links TRBV7-6 with TRBJ1-2; 9 bases fit TRBD1. Per the germline V gene, CDR1 is SGHVS and CDR2 is FNYEAQ. With 2 bases clipped from V and 8 bases from J, the junction kept 12 bases outside the gene matches. The length of the CDR3 is 16 residues. The CDR3 is CASSLSRPGQGGGYTF. CDR3 nucleotides: TGTGCCAGCAGCTTATCCCGACCGGGACAGGGAGGCGGCTACACCTTC.

The V gene is TRBV2, the J gene TRBJ2-1; TRBD2 agrees at 14 bases. Germline values: CDR1 SNHLY, CDR2 FYNNEI. V lost 2 bases and J lost 0; bases outside the gene matches: 3. The CDR3 is made up of 18 amino acids. As DNA, the CDR3 is TGTGCCAGCAGTGAACCGACTAGCGGGAGGGGCTCCTACAATGAGCAGTTCTTC. Its translation: CASSEPTSGRGSYNEQFF.

CDR3 DNA sequence: TGTGCCAGCAGCGTAGGAGGGACAGGGTACACAGATACGCAGTATTTT. It is translated as CASSVGGTGYTDTQYF. V gene TRBV9 combines with J gene TRBJ2-3; TRBD1 matches at 9 bases. Germline CDR1 and CDR2: SGDLS and YYNGEE. The CDR3 has 16 amino acids. The J segment lost 2 bases and the V segment lost 0 bases, leaving 4 bases of the junction unmatched.

The sample holds one count of this clonotype. The chain links TRBV7-9 to TRBJ2-3, with unresolved D. The germline V gene encodes CDR1 SEHNR and CDR2 FQNEAQ (reference sequence). The CDR3 consists of 14 residues. V was clipped by 2 bases and J by 2 bases, with 8 bases between them. This CDR3 is CASSLSTTTDTQYF. The DNA for the CDR3 is TGTGCCAGCAGCTTATCCACCACCACAGATACGCAGTATTTT.

J is TRBJ2-3 and V is TRBV5-4, with D perhaps TRBD1 (5 bases). The CDR3 sequence is 17 residues long. Germline CDR1 reads SGHNT; CDR2 reads YYREEE (reference sequence). Trimming removed 0 bases at V and 5 bases at J, with 19 bases between. The CDR3 region has the DNA TGTGCCAGCAGCTTGGTAGGGGATGGAGCGTTTAGAGATACGCAGTATTTT. Residues: CASSLVGDGAFRDTQYF.

V usage is TRBV7-8 and J usage is TRBJ2-1, with D possibly matching TRBD2 (6 bases). The ends were cut back, 3 bases at V and 15 bases at J, with 15 bases in the middle. Germline CDR1 and CDR2: SGHVS and FQNEAQ. The CDR3 consists of 12 residues. This CDR3 reads CASSFGGDSAFF. DNA for the CDR3: TGTGCCAGCAGCTTTGGTGGGGACTCCGCGTTCTTC.

The chain couples TRBV11-1 to TRBJ2-7, with TRBD1 matching 8 bases. This CDR3 is built from 14 residues. CDR1 SGHAT and CDR2 FQDESV come from the germline V gene (reference sequence). V shed 3 bases and J 2 bases; nucleotides not matched to a gene: 3. CDR3 sequence (DNA): TGTGCCAGCAGCTTCGGGACAGGACCCTACGAGCAGTACTTC. Translating it yields CASSFGTGPYEQYF.

The rearrangement joins TRBV9 to TRBJ2-1; D perhaps matches TRBD2 (5 bases). The CDR3 is 14 amino acids. Germline CDR1 reads SGDLS; CDR2 reads YYNGEE. Trimming shortened V by 0 bases and J by 5 bases, and 9 bases separated the two germline ends. CDR3 DNA sequence: TGTGCCAGCAGCGTAGCCGGACTTGACAATGAGCAGTTCTTC. The encoded protein is CASSVAGLDNEQFF.

The gene calls are TRBV9 and TRBJ2-7, with 7 bases matching TRBD1. The CDR3 has 15 amino acids. Germline V gene data show CDR1 as SGDLS and CDR2 as YYNGEE. Trimming took 3 bases from V and 3 from J; bases not matched to a gene: 9. Here the CDR3 DNA reads TGTGCCAGCAGCGCCGACAGGGATGGGCTCTACGAGCAGTACTTC. It codes for CASSADRDGLYEQYF.

The V gene is TRBV15, the J gene TRBJ1-5, with D perhaps TRBD1 (6 bases). The CDR3 is 15 amino acids. CDR1 and CDR2 from the germline V gene are LNHNV and YYDKDF (reference sequence). With 5 bases removed from V and 1 base from J, the gap between germline ends came to 12 bases. CDR3 nucleotide sequence: TGTGCCACCAGCCAAGGGACATTCAGCAATCAGCCCCAGCATTTT. It codes for CATSQGTFSNQPQHF.

This clonotype was seen a few times. The J gene is TRBJ2-7, the V gene TRBV13; 10 bases fit TRBD1. In germline, CDR1 is PRHDT, CDR2 FYEKMQ (reference sequence). There are 15 residues in the CDR3. Losses at the gene ends were 3 bases for V and 5 bases for J; bases not matched to a gene: 7. CDR3 nucleotide sequence: TGTGCCAGCAGCTTCAGGGACAGGGGAATCGACGAGCAGTACTTC. It encodes CASSFRDRGIDEQYF.

This clonotype was counted once. The chain employs TRBV12-5 and TRBJ2-3; either TRBD1 or TRBD2 may fit D (5 bases each). CDR3 length: 15 amino acids. Per the germline V gene, CDR1 is LGHNT and CDR2 is FRNRAP. Between the trimmed V and J ends, which lost 3 bases and 2 bases, there was a span of 12 bases. For the CDR3, the DNA is TGTGCTAGTGGTTTAACGGGACGGTCCACAGATACGCAGTATTTT. Its translation is CASGLTGRSTDTQYF.

The chain couples TRBV27 to TRBJ2-2; TRBD1 agrees at 7 bases. The trim removed 3 bases at V and 5 bases at J, leaving 3 bases unmatched. Germline loops: CDR1 MNHEY, CDR2 SMNVEV (reference sequence). The CDR3 runs 14 residues. The CDR3 protein is CASSFRGQTGELFF. The DNA of the CDR3 is TGTGCCAGCAGTTTTAGGGGGCAGACCGGGGAGCTGTTTTTT.

This clonotype was seen a single time. The chain is built from TRBV13 and TRBJ2-7; D tentatively fits TRBD1 or TRBD2 (5 bases each). V was trimmed by 11 bases and J by 5 bases, leaving 13 bases between them. Germline assignment: CDR1 PRHDT and CDR2 FYEKMQ (reference sequence). This CDR3 spans 11 amino acids. CDR3: CAGDLGDEQYF. CDR3 coding DNA: TGTGCCGGGGACCTGGGCGACGAGCAGTACTTC.

The chain couples TRBV7-9 to TRBJ2-3, with unresolved D. V was trimmed by 0 bases and J by 5 bases, leaving 0 bases between them. This CDR3 is 11 amino acids long. Germline V gene sequence: CDR1 SEHNR, CDR2 FQNEAQ (reference sequence). The CDR3 loop reads CASSLADTQYF. CDR3 in DNA: TGTGCCAGCAGCTTAGCAGATACGCAGTATTTT.

V usage is TRBV28 and J usage is TRBJ2-1, with D perhaps matching TRBD1 or TRBD2 (6 bases each). Germline V gene lookup returns CDR1 MDHEN and CDR2 SYDVKM. With 4 bases removed from V and 3 bases from J, the gap between germline ends came to 16 bases. The length of the CDR3 is 16 residues. The CDR3 protein is CASSSGEAGDYNEQFF. CDR3 nucleotides: TGTGCCAGCAGTTCGGGAGAAGCAGGGGACTACAATGAGCAGTTCTTC.

The V gene is TRBV7-9, the J gene TRBJ2-1; no reliable D call. The CDR3 sequence is 12 residues long. The V end lost 0 bases, the J end lost 8 bases, and 5 bases lay between the germline ends. Germline CDR1 is SEHNR and CDR2 is FQNEAQ (reference sequence). CDR3 sequence: CASSLAIYEQFF. CDR3 nucleotide sequence: TGTGCCAGCAGCTTAGCGATATATGAGCAGTTCTTC. Together with reference TRBV7-9 and TRBJ2-1, the CDR3 gives the full variable domain: DTGVSQNPRHKITKRGQNVTFRCDPISEHNRLYWYRQTLGQGPEFLTYFQNEAQLEKSRLLSDRFSAERPKGSFSTLEIQRTEQGDSAMYLCASSLAIYEQFFGPGTRLTVL.

The V call is TRBV2, the J call TRBJ2-1, with a tentative D call TRBD2 (6 bases). CDR1 is SNHLY, CDR2 FYNNEI, per germline. This CDR3 comprises 13 residues. Deletions cut 9 bases from V and 9 bases from J, with 18 bases between. The CDR3 sequence: CARHGGDRGEQFF. The CDR3 DNA is TGTGCCAGGCACGGAGGGGATAGGGGTGAGCAGTTCTTC.

The CDR3 DNA reads TGTGCCAGCTCATCCGTTGCAGGGACCTACGAGCAGTACGTC. It codes for CASSSVAGTYEQYV. The chain recombines TRBV18 with TRBJ2-7; maybe TRBD1 (5 bases). This CDR3 contains 14 residues. Per the germline V gene, CDR1 is KGHSH and CDR2 is LQKENI. V lost 5 bases and J lost 2, with 13 bases in between.

This rearrangement joins TRBV11-1 to TRBJ2-5; D uncertain. This CDR3 is built from 13 residues. The V gene lost 5 bases and the J gene lost 6 bases, with 13 bases spanning the gap. Germline CDR1 is SGHAT and CDR2 is FQDESV (reference sequence). The CDR3 DNA reads TGTGCCAGCAGCCCACGGACGGTAAAGACCCAGTACTTC. Translation gives CASSPRTVKTQYF.